These T cell receptor beta chains were read from a single sample in a study of T cells after yellow fever vaccination. Each CDR3 protein is one row after TCRdb ran MiXCR on the 5' RACE reads. The table has 500,000 to 550,000 distinct CDR3 sequences, just over 20% seen once; the top ten hold approximately 15%. Sample: PBMCs, taken around 3 weeks after the first yellow fever vaccination. These receptors were obtained from a young man who received the YFV17D yellow fever vaccine. Both conserved end residues are part of each CDR3. Part of the rows lack a size; the others show once, few, many or a class for expanded clones.

V: TRBV5-1; size: few; J: TRBJ2-7; CDR3: CASSLRQGTYSYEQYF
V: TRBV29-1; size: few; J: TRBJ2-5; CDR3: CSVGQGGETQYF
V: TRBV2; size: -; J: TRBJ2-2; CDR3: CASRDVDRPANTGELFF
V: TRBV7-9; size: few; J: TRBJ2-1; CDR3: CASSATGRVLNEQFF
V: TRBV12-3/TRBV12-4; size: few; J: TRBJ2-1; CDR3: CASRLAGGGYNEQFF
V: TRBV5-1; size: few; J: TRBJ2-2; CDR3: CASSLAGQGADTGELFF
V: TRBV7-9; size: -; J: TRBJ2-6; CDR3: CASSDPTRGANVLTF
V: TRBV12-3/TRBV12-4; size: few; J: TRBJ2-1; CDR3: CASSRTSWNEQFF
V: TRBV7-9; size: few; J: TRBJ1-1; CDR3: CASSLNRATEAFF
V: TRBV7-9; size: few; J: TRBJ2-1; CDR3: CASSSDGTGGHEQFF
V: TRBV12-3/TRBV12-4; size: -; J: TRBJ2-4; CDR3: CASSLMITEGIQYF
V: TRBV6-1; size: few; J: TRBJ1-1; CDR3: CASTPQVGLTEAFF
V: TRBV20-1; size: -; J: TRBJ1-5; CDR3: CSVVQGAENQPQHF
V: TRBV4-1; size: many; J: TRBJ1-5; CDR3: CASSQGMADNQPQHF
V: TRBV15; size: many; J: TRBJ1-2; CDR3: CATSRGGLNYGYTF
V: TRBV27; size: -; J: TRBJ2-3; CDR3: CASSSSPAGGTDTQYF
V: TRBV28; size: few; J: TRBJ2-5; CDR3: CASSPAGGQKTQYF
V: TRBV15; size: -; J: TRBJ1-3; CDR3: CATSRDPDNPGNTIYF
V: TRBV15; size: once; J: TRBJ1-2; CDR3: CATSTSRGGYTF
V: TRBV18; size: few; J: TRBJ1-4; CDR3: CASSPDRGMANEKLFF
V: TRBV29-1; size: -; J: TRBJ2-2; CDR3: CSVNRRPSNTGELFF
V: TRBV6-2/TRBV6-3; size: -; J: TRBJ2-1; CDR3: CASRTGSGVNEQFF
V: TRBV6-1; size: -; J: TRBJ1-5; CDR3: CASSGQGYSNQPQHF
V: TRBV21-1; size: -; J: TRBJ1-2; CDR3: CASSKGEGCGYTF
V: TRBV11-2; size: -; J: TRBJ1-1; CDR3: CASSFGPGNTEAFF
V: TRBV5-1; size: once; J: TRBJ1-1; CDR3: CASRSDRATGMNTEAFF
V: TRBV7-2; size: few; J: TRBJ1-1; CDR3: CASSRPIGRKMNTEAFF
V: TRBV9; size: few; J: TRBJ1-1; CDR3: CASSVEGRDTEAFF
V: TRBV2; size: -; J: TRBJ2-3; CDR3: CASRPGTRSTDTQYF
V: TRBV7-3; size: -; J: TRBJ2-1; CDR3: CASSSTAGRGEQFF
V: TRBV6-2/TRBV6-3; size: few; J: TRBJ2-2; CDR3: CASSYSLVAGENTGELFF
V: TRBV7-2; size: many; J: TRBJ1-1; CDR3: CASSLGGAWDTEAFF
V: TRBV20-1; size: many; J: TRBJ2-3; CDR3: CSAPLQGLELDTQYF
V: TRBV13; size: -; J: TRBJ1-6; CDR3: CASSRAGSYNSPLHF
V: TRBV28; size: few; J: TRBJ2-4; CDR3: CASSPLDGAKNIQYF
V: TRBV29-1; size: few; J: TRBJ2-3; CDR3: CSVILAGGRKDTQYF
V: TRBV5-1; size: -; J: TRBJ1-5; CDR3: CASSLGLRGTGLGGGPQHF
V: TRBV18; size: -; J: TRBJ2-5; CDR3: CASSPPTGRTQYF
V: TRBV29-1; size: -; J: TRBJ2-7; CDR3: CSVVTGQRSYEQYF
V: TRBV5-6; size: -; J: TRBJ1-5; CDR3: CASSRRTRDLLMSQHF
V: TRBV6-5; size: -; J: TRBJ2-7; CDR3: CASSYSWRVAGGPEQYF
V: TRBV7-9; size: -; J: TRBJ2-2; CDR3: CASSGTRQVDGELFF
V: TRBV5-1; size: -; J: TRBJ1-2; CDR3: CASSLGGRRGGYGYTF
V: TRBV28; size: -; J: TRBJ1-6; CDR3: CASRSTGTPLHF
V: TRBV7-9; size: many; J: TRBJ2-3; CDR3: CASSNPGKGGADTQYF
V: TRBV12-3/TRBV12-4; size: -; J: TRBJ2-7; CDR3: CASTSGSYEQYF
V: TRBV5-1; size: -; J: TRBJ1-2; CDR3: CASSLLGNDYGYTF
V: TRBV20-1; size: few; J: TRBJ1-3; CDR3: CSARSPVNSGNTIYF
V: TRBV18; size: few; J: TRBJ1-1; CDR3: CASSPGQLEGAFF
V: TRBV20-1; size: -; J: TRBJ2-7; CDR3: CSASGLAEQYF
V: TRBV4-3; size: -; J: TRBJ2-1; CDR3: CASKAGGRNEQFF
V: TRBV12-3/TRBV12-4; size: -; J: TRBJ1-3; CDR3: CASSISTVPFSGNTIYF
V: TRBV6-1; size: many; J: TRBJ2-2; CDR3: CASSEPNTGELFF
V: TRBV3-1; size: -; J: TRBJ2-5; CDR3: CASSPEGRYQETQYF
V: TRBV29-1; size: -; J: TRBJ2-2; CDR3: CSVEAPSGGRNTGELFF
V: TRBV24-1; size: -; J: TRBJ1-2; CDR3: CATSGQGGYGYTF
V: TRBV29-1; size: few; J: TRBJ2-1; CDR3: CSVEDLGQGYNEQFF